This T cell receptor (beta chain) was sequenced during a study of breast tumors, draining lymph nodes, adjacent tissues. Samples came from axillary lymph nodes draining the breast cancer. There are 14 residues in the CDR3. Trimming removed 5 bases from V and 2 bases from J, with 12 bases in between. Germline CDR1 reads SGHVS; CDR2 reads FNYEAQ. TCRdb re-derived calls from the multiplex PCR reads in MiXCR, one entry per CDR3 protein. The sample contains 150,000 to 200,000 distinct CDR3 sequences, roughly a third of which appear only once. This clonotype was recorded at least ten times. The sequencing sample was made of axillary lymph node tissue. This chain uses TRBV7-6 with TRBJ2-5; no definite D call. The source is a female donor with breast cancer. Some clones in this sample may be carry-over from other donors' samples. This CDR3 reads CASSPRQLQETQYF. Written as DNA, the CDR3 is TGTGCCAGCAGCCCCCGACAACTTCAAGAGACCCAGTACTTC.